This TCR beta chain was recorded in a study of T cell repertoires in cytomegalovirus infection. Study-level information: Through public TCR beta signatures, both CMV infection and matching HLA type were indicated. Notes on the study in general: CMV carriers having the relevant HLA were flagged by cumulative public TCR beta family frequency. HLA-C-restricted CMV-specific TCR beta clonotypes prevailed in the ex vivo response.

This clonotype was detected ten times or more. Its antigen is still unknown. CDR1 and CDR2 from the germline V gene are SGHTA and FQGTGA. This CDR3 is 16 amino acids long. V dropped 4 bases and J dropped 6; count of bases not matched to a gene: 7. TCRdb used MiXCR to reprocess the reads, holding one entry per CDR3 protein. The table shows about 300,000 distinct CDR3 sequences, with about 9.1% occurring only once. The sequencing sample was made of PBMCs. The sequence was obtained from a human donor in good health (CMV status not recorded). Some clones in this sample may be carry-over from other donors' samples. V and J are TRBV7-3 and TRBJ2-3; 13 bases map to TRBD2. CDR3 nucleotide sequence: TGTGCCAGCAGCTCACTAGCGGGGGGGCCTTTGGATACGCAGTATTTT. It specifies CASSSLAGGPLDTQYF.